Shown below are 24 T cell receptor beta chains from a single sample sequenced in a study of blood T cell repertoires in COVID-19. Generated by immunoSEQ multiplex PCR, the TCRdb table keeps only in-frame clones and is missing some. The sample has roughly 430,000 clones, around 90% seen once. Sequenced material: PBMCs or T cells enriched from blood (not recorded which). These receptors were collected from a woman aged 40 to 55 with acute COVID-19.

This sequence joins TRBV29-1 and TRBJ1-2, with 9 bases fitting TRBD1. CDR1 and CDR2 (germline): SQVTM, ANQGSEA. The CDR3 is made up of 12 amino acids. V shed 7 bases, J shed 8 bases, and the junction held 8 bases outside the gene matches. The CDR3 region is CSAARQGEGYTF. CDR3 nucleotide sequence: TGCAGCGCTGCCCGACAGGGGGAAGGCTACACCTTC.

The chain uses TRBV11-2 and TRBJ2-7; D not resolved. Trimming removed 0 bases from V and 1 base from J, with 7 bases in between. Germline CDR1 is SGHAT and CDR2 is FQNNGV. CDR3 length: 14 amino acids. CDR3 DNA: TGTGCCAGCAGCTTAGATCCCGGGTCCTACGAGCAGTACTTC. It codes for CASSLDPGSYEQYF. The entire variable domain, with the rest obtained from reference TRBV11-2 and TRBJ2-7, is as follows: EAGVAQSPRYKIIEKRQSVAFWCNPISGHATLYWYQQILGQGPKLLIQFQNNGVVDDSQLPKDRFSAERLKGVDSTLKIQPAKLEDSAVYLCASSLDPGSYEQYFGPGTRLTVT.

The gene calls are TRBV5-4 and TRBJ2-5, with TRBD2 as a possible D gene (6 bases). This CDR3 contains 14 residues. V shed 4 bases and J shed 2 bases, with 12 bases lying between them. Germline V lookup: CDR1 SGHNT, CDR2 YYREEE (reference sequence). The CDR3 nucleotides are TGTGCCAGCAGCGACGCGCGGGGACAAGAGACCCAGTACTTC. Its translation: CASSDARGQETQYF.

This clone appeared a few times. This chain links TRBV2 with TRBJ2-7; TRBD2 agrees at 9 bases. The V segment lost 5 bases and the J segment 4 bases; nucleotides outside the gene matches: 15. In germline, CDR1 is SNHLY, CDR2 FYNNEI. This CDR3 is built from 17 residues. CDR3 sequence (DNA): TGTGCCAGCAGTACATCACCCGTTAGCGGGGGACTATACGAGCAGTACTTC. Amino acids: CASSTSPVSGGLYEQYF. Together with reference TRBV2 and TRBJ2-7, the CDR3 gives the full variable domain: EPEVTQTPSHQVTQMGQEVILRCVPISNHLYFYWYRQILGQKVEFLVSFYNNEISEKSEIFDDQFSVERPDGSNFTLKIRSTKLEDSAMYFCASSTSPVSGGLYEQYFGPGTRLTVT.

The chain uses TRBV6-5 and TRBJ1-2; possible D gene TRBD1, 6 bases. Germline CDR1 and CDR2: MNHEY and SVGAGI. The CDR3 spans 14 residues. V was clipped by 5 bases and J by 4 bases, with 14 bases between them. The CDR3 protein is CASSPEDSGYGYTF. CDR3 sequence (DNA): TGTGCCAGCAGTCCCGAGGACAGCGGCTATGGCTACACCTTC.

This clone was observed once. V usage is TRBV4-1 and J usage is TRBJ2-3; TRBD2 might be the D (5 bases). The CDR3 loop spans 16 amino acids. Per the germline V gene, CDR1 is MGHRA and CDR2 is YSYEKL. The germline V and J ends were trimmed by 1 base and 2 bases, with 13 bases remaining between them. The CDR3 is CASSQVGSGPTDTQYF. The CDR3, as DNA: TGCGCCAGCAGCCAAGTGGGCAGCGGACCCACAGATACGCAGTATTTT.

The chain carries TRBV6-1 and TRBJ1-4; TRBD1 aligns across 7 bases. There are 14 residues in the CDR3. Germline lookup yields CDR1 MNHNS and CDR2 SASEGT. V lost 2 bases, J lost 10 bases, and 7 bases stayed unmatched. The CDR3 loop is CASSERGRGRKLFF. The CDR3 DNA reads TGTGCCAGCAGTGAACGCGGCAGGGGGAGAAAACTGTTTTTT.

The chain has TRBV5-4 and TRBJ2-4; TRBD1 agrees at 7 bases. CDR3 length: 14 residues. CDR1 and CDR2 from the germline V gene are SGHNT and YYREEE (reference sequence). V shed 1 base, J shed 7 bases, and the junction held 5 bases outside the gene matches. CDR3 loop: CASSLMDRRNIQYF. The CDR3, as DNA: TGTGCCAGCAGCTTGATGGACAGGAGGAACATTCAGTACTTC.

V gene TRBV7-9 combines with J gene TRBJ1-4, with 8 positions matching TRBD1. The V and J ends lost 1 base and 7 bases, in that order; junction bases with no gene match: 14. The length of the CDR3 is 18 residues. Per the germline V gene, CDR1 is SEHNR and CDR2 is FQNEAQ (reference sequence). CDR3 sequence reads: CASSLVDREWIVVEKLFF. CDR3 in DNA: TGTGCCAGCAGCTTAGTGGACAGGGAGTGGATAGTGGTTGAAAAACTGTTTTTT.

The rearrangement uses TRBV3-1 (or the pseudogene TRBV3-2) and TRBJ2-1; 8 bases fit TRBD2. The junction had 16 bases not matched to a gene; V was cut back by 6 bases and J by 9 bases. Germline V CDR1 and CDR2: LGHDT, YNNKEL (reference sequence). This CDR3 region has 16 residues. CDR3 sequence reads: CASRIGVSGASTEQFF. DNA of the CDR3: TGTGCCAGCAGAATCGGGGTTAGCGGGGCCTCCACTGAGCAGTTCTTC.

The chain links TRBV5-4 to TRBJ1-5, with a possible D match to TRBD1 (5 bases). The CDR3 length is 13 residues. Germline lookup yields CDR1 SGHNT and CDR2 YYREEE (reference sequence). Trimming removed 0 bases from V and 7 bases from J, with 8 bases in between. The CDR3 protein is CASSLGRGQPQHF. The CDR3 DNA follows: TGTGCCAGCAGCTTGGGCCGGGGGCAGCCCCAGCATTTT.

The CDR3 loop reads CAWSVQEGYEQYF. CDR3 nucleotide sequence: TGTGCCTGGAGTGTACAAGAGGGTTACGAGCAGTACTTC. The rearrangement joins TRBV30 to TRBJ2-7, with D maybe TRBD2 (5 bases). V dropped 0 bases and J dropped 4 bases, with 10 bases sitting between them. Per the germline V gene, CDR1 is GTSNPN and CDR2 is SVGIG (reference sequence). The CDR3 is made up of 13 amino acids.

The J gene is TRBJ2-3, the V gene TRBV5-4, with a tentative D call TRBD2 (6 bases). The CDR3 is made up of 15 amino acids. V dropped 0 bases and J dropped 3 bases, with 11 bases sitting between them. Germline CDR1 SGHNT, CDR2 YYREEE (reference sequence). The CDR3 sequence: CASSLEGLLTDTQYF. The CDR3, as DNA: TGTGCCAGCAGCTTGGAGGGACTCCTTACAGATACGCAGTATTTT.

V is TRBV11-3 and J is TRBJ1-1, with 10 bases lining up with TRBD1. The junction had 1 base not matched to a gene; V was cut back by 5 bases and J by 4 bases. Germline V gene lookup returns CDR1 SGHNT and CDR2 YENEEA. The CDR3 is 13 residues long. CDR3 bases: TGTGCCAGCAGCCGGACAGGGGGCACTGAAGCTTTCTTT. Translated: CASSRTGGTEAFF. Complete variable domain (other parts from reference TRBV11-3 and TRBJ1-1): EAGVVQSPRYKIIEKKQPVAFWCNPISGHNTLYWYLQNLGQGPELLIRYENEEAVDDSQLPKDRFSAERLKGVDSTLKIQPAELGDSAVYLCASSRTGGTEAFFGQGTRLTVV.

This chain uses TRBV3-1 (or the pseudogene TRBV3-2) with TRBJ1-6; D not resolved. The length of the CDR3 is 15 residues. From germline, CDR1 is LGHDT and CDR2 YNNKEL (reference sequence). Trimming stripped 4 bases from V and 0 bases from J, with 7 bases between. The CDR3 spells CASSRGSSYNSPLHF. CDR3 nucleotides: TGTGCCAGCAGCCGAGGGAGCTCCTATAATTCACCCCTCCACTTT.

In this sample, this clone turned up once. The chain recombines TRBV9 with TRBJ1-2; D gene unclear. The germline V gene has CDR1 SGDLS and CDR2 YYNGEE. Trimming took 3 bases from V and 0 from J, leaving 15 bases between them. The CDR3 runs to 16 residues. The CDR3 loop is CASSASKDSPNYGYTF. For the CDR3, the DNA is TGTGCCAGCAGCGCCTCCAAGGACTCTCCTAACTATGGCTACACCTTC.

This chain uses TRBV2 with TRBJ1-6, with a possible D match to TRBD1 (6 bases). V was pared by 8 bases and J by 7 bases, with 15 bases between. Germline V gene data show CDR1 as SNHLY and CDR2 as FYNNEI. CDR3 length: 14 amino acids. This CDR3 reads CASGRGGWNSPLHF. The DNA for the CDR3 is TGTGCCAGCGGGAGGGGGGGATGGAATTCACCCCTCCACTTT. The full variable domain, completed using reference TRBV2 and TRBJ1-6, is EPEVTQTPSHQVTQMGQEVILRCVPISNHLYFYWYRQILGQKVEFLVSFYNNEISEKSEIFDDQFSVERPDGSNFTLKIRSTKLEDSAMYFCASGRGGWNSPLHFGNGTRLTVT.

The chain joins TRBV7-9 to TRBJ2-1; 10 bases are a match to TRBD2. Unmatched junction bases numbered 15, after V lost 4 bases and J lost 9 bases. Germline values: CDR1 SEHNR, CDR2 FQNEAQ (reference sequence). CDR3 length equals 17 residues. In DNA form, the CDR3 reads TGTGCCAGCAGCTCGCAATACATAGCGGGGGGTAGCGGTGAGCAGTTCTTC. This translates into CASSSQYIAGGSGEQFF.

This clone was observed a few times. The chain combines TRBV28 with TRBJ2-7; 7 positions agree with TRBD1. V was pared by 6 bases and J by 6 bases, with 5 bases of the junction left unmatched. The germline gives CDR1 MDHEN, CDR2 SYDVKM. This CDR3 has 12 residues. The CDR3 loop reads CASSQRQGEQYF. CDR3 nucleotides: TGTGCCAGCAGCCAGCGACAGGGCGAGCAGTACTTC. Together with reference TRBV28 and TRBJ2-7, the CDR3 gives the full variable domain: DVKVTQSSRYLVKRTGEKVFLECVQDMDHENMFWYRQDPGLGLRLIYFSYDVKMKEKGDIPEGYSVSREKKERFSLILESASTNQTSMYLCASSQRQGEQYFGPGTRLTVT.

The chain carries TRBV5-1 and TRBJ1-2, with 9 bases matching TRBD1. The V segment lost 0 bases and the J segment 0 bases; nucleotides outside the gene matches: 6. The CDR3 contains 17 residues. Germline V CDR1 and CDR2: SGHRS, YFSETQ. CDR3 loop: CASSLGPGQGPNYGYTF. The CDR3 DNA follows: TGCGCCAGCAGCTTGGGGCCTGGACAGGGGCCTAACTATGGCTACACCTTC.

The CDR3 reads CASIKGGGRRNYTF. DNA for the CDR3: TGCGCCAGCATCAAGGGAGGGGGACGGCGGAACTACACCTTC. The chain combines TRBV23-1 with TRBJ1-2; possible D gene TRBD1, 6 bases. TRBV23-1 has ORF status, its function being uncertain. V gave up 7 bases and J gave up 10 bases, with 22 bases separating them. The CDR3 extends over 14 amino acids.

The chain couples TRBV18 to TRBJ2-7; possible D gene TRBD1, 6 bases. Germline V gives CDR1 KGHSH, CDR2 LQKENI. The CDR3 loop spans 14 amino acids. With 3 bases removed from V and 6 bases from J, the gap between germline ends came to 15 bases. CDR3 bases: TGTGCCAGCTCACCTAGGGGGAGAAACAGCGAGCAGTACTTC. Residues: CASSPRGRNSEQYF.

The DNA of the CDR3 is TGTGCCTCAAGAGGGAGCGGGAGCCAAGAGACCCAGTACTTC. Translated, it gives CASRGSGSQETQYF. The rearrangement links TRBV10-3 to TRBJ2-5, with 8 bases matching TRBD2. CDR1 and CDR2 (germline): ENHRY, SYGVKD. The CDR3 totals 14 residues. J gave up 1 base and V 11 bases, and 9 bases lay outside the gene matches.

The chain links TRBV2 to TRBJ2-7, with 13 bases identical to TRBD2. The CDR3 runs to 17 residues. V lost 4 bases and J lost 0; bases outside the gene matches: 6. Germline CDR1 SNHLY, CDR2 FYNNEI. CDR3 bases: TGTGCCAGCAGTGCAAGACTAGCGGGGGGCCTCTCCTACGAGCAGTACTTC. This translates into CASSARLAGGLSYEQYF.